This T cell receptor beta chain was observed in a study of blood T cell repertoires in COVID-19. Study at large: Whether acute or convalescent, the COVID-19 samples came from the United States, Italy and Spain.

The CDR3 has 13 residues. V lost 0 bases, J lost 8 bases, and 11 bases lay in between. The germline V gene encodes CDR1 SGHRS and CDR2 YFSETQ. Sequencing was performed with immunoSEQ multiplex PCR; in TCRdb, only in-frame clones are kept and a portion is missing. The profile shows roughly 450,000 clones, roughly 87% of them singletons. The study drew participants aged about 18 to 90 years from roughly 25 US areas. Recovered participants had two consecutive negative NP/OP PCR tests, healthcare professional clearance, or symptom resolution. Details on this clone: This CDR3 is also generated by other DNA sequences in the sample.

V gene TRBV5-1 combines with J gene TRBJ1-2, with D perhaps matching TRBD1 (5 bases). The sample taken for sequencing was PBMCs or T cells enriched from blood (not recorded which). This TCR came from a man aged 18 to 30 who had recovered from COVID-19. The CDR3 sequence: CASSLARGDGYTF. The CDR3, as DNA: TGCGCCAGCAGCTTGGCTCGGGGGGACGGCTACACCTTC.